This TCR beta chain was sequenced in a study of CD8 T cells in Susac syndrome. TCR beta was sequenced from blood CD8+ and CD4+ T cells. Treatment-naive patients with stable or active relapsing-remitting disease served as multiple sclerosis controls. While CD8+ and CD4+ T cells were isolated negatively, TEMRA cells were enriched by FACS. cDNA came from about 0.46 to 1 ug RNA primed by random hexamers. immunoSEQ multiplex PCR amplified TCR beta CDR3 across 54 Vbeta, 13 Jbeta. One entry per CDR3 protein results from TCRdb running MiXCR on the immunoSEQ multiplex PCR reads. The repertoire consists of about 300,000 distinct CDR3 sequences, with 89% occurring once and the leading ten covering approximately 0.18%. What was sequenced was CD8+ T cells from PBMCs. This clonotype was sampled from a human donor with multiple sclerosis.

The CDR3 nucleotides are TGCAGCGCTAGACAGGGGGTTTACACCGGGGAGCTGTTTTTT. Encoded protein: CSARQGVYTGELFF. This chain links TRBV29-1 with TRBJ2-2, with 9 bases matching TRBD1. This CDR3 spans 14 amino acids. Germline V gene sequence: CDR1 SQVTM, CDR2 ANQGSEA. V gave up 7 bases and J gave up 3 bases; unmatched junction bases: 6.